In its sample, the clone carrying this T cell receptor (beta chain) was seen many times. V lost 8 bases and J lost 5; bases outside the gene matches: 12. The length of the CDR3 is 14 residues. The CDR3 regions of TCR beta were amplified from RNA transcripts. A set of HTBI primers served as the primers for a first-round RT-PCR of the TCR CDR3. TCRdb fed the multiplex PCR reads into MiXCR, producing one record per CDR3 protein. The repertoire holds a few hundred thousand distinct CDR3 sequences, with approximately 44% as singletons. This entry comes from a study of T cells in Graves' hyperthyroidism and ophthalmopathy.

Sequenced input: peripheral blood or thyroid tissue (not recorded which). This chain links TRBV12-3 or TRBV12-4 with TRBJ2-7; 7 bases map to TRBD2. The receptor comes from a woman aged 18 to 35 with Graves' hyperthyroidism. The CDR3 DNA reads TGTGCCAGCGGGGGGGAAGGACCTCCCGACGAGCAGTACTTC. This encodes CASGGEGPPDEQYF.